This note documents a single T cell receptor beta chain sequence. The antigen is unknown. Clones were read by immunoSEQ multiplex PCR, and TCRdb kept only the in-frame ones, dropping some. In the table there are approximately 480,000 clones, around nine tenths of which are singletons. As for treatment: around 19 received Ad26.COV2.S at low or high dose, single or two shots; roughly 5 received placebo; per-sample allocation not given. Specimens were obtained on day 63 following the first vaccine or placebo injection. Ad26 vector vaccine expressed Wuhan-strain SARS-CoV-2 spike. Trimming stripped 3 bases from V and 5 bases from J, with 10 bases between. CDR1 and CDR2 (germline): SGHVS, FNYEAQ. This CDR3 spans 13 amino acids. The data were obtained in a study of Ad26.COV2.S vaccination and SARS-CoV-2 variants. Study details: In the study, Ad26.COV2.S was injected intramuscularly once, or twice 56 days apart. Notes on the study in general: After vaccination, substantial breadth of spike-specific CD8+ and CD4+ responses was reported. Researchers reported similar non-spike TCR breadth in vaccine and placebo recipients.

The material was peripheral blood, obtained in a trial of Ad26.COV2.S vaccine versus placebo. The rearrangement joins TRBV7-6 to TRBJ2-5; no firm D call. The receptor was isolated from a person between 18 and 60 years old who received the Ad26.COV2.S COVID-19 vaccine or a placebo. CDR3 nucleotide sequence: TGTGCCAGCAGCTTGGTGCAGGCCGAGACCCAGTACTTC. Translated, it gives CASSLVQAETQYF.